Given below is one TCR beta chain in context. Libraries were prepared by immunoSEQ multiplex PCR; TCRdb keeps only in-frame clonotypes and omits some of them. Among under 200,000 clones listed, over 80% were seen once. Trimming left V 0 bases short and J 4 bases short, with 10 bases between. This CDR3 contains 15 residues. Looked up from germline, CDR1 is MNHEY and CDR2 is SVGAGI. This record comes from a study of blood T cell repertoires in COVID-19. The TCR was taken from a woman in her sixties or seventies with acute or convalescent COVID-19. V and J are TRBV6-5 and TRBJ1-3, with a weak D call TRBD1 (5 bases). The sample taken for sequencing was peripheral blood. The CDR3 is CASSYSNRGGNTIYF. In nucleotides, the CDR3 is TGTGCCAGCAGTTACTCGAACCGGGGGGGAAACACCATATATTTT.